This is a list of T cell receptor beta chains from one sample in a study of T cell repertoires and HLA-DP antigens. Here immunoSEQ multiplex PCR was the method, and the copy in TCRdb shows in-frame clones only, minus some. The sample lists roughly 70,000 clones; around three quarters were seen once. These receptors are not linked to any known antigen. The sequencing input was CD4+ T cells from PBMCs. The receptors stem from a man aged 60 to 69 in good health and CMV-seronegative. Both conserved end residues are part of each CDR3. D genes are given only for firm matches. Rows may omit the clone size; those that give it use once, few, many or a size class.

V	J	D	size	CDR3	DNA
TRBV5-1	TRBJ2-3	TRBD2	-	CASSHPRGEGTDTQYF	TGCGCCAGCAGCCATCCCCGGGGGGAGGGCACAGATACGCAGTATTTT
TRBV7-8	TRBJ2-2	-	-	CASSLARGFNTGELFF	TGTGCCAGCAGCTTAGCGAGGGGGTTTAACACCGGGGAGCTGTTTTTT
TRBV18	TRBJ1-5	-	-	CASSPPDQPQHF	TGTGCCAGCTCACCGCCAGATCAGCCCCAGCATTTT
TRBV7-9	TRBJ2-3	-	few	CASSLTGGVGTDTQYF	TGTGCCAGCAGCTTAACCGGGGGCGTAGGCACAGATACGCAGTATTTT
TRBV29-1	TRBJ1-4	-	-	CSASGENEKLFF	TGCAGCGCCTCCGGGGAGAATGAAAAACTGTTTTTT
TRBV13	TRBJ1-1	TRBD1	-	CASSIDRVGTEAFF	TGTGCCAGCAGCATTGACAGGGTTGGGACTGAAGCTTTCTTT
TRBV16	TRBJ2-3	-	-	CASSQSPYTDTQYF	TGTGCCAGCAGCCAATCCCCCTACACAGATACGCAGTATTTT
TRBV7-2	TRBJ2-1	-	-	CASSPGRYYNEQFF	TGTGCCAGCAGCCCCGGACGGTACTACAATGAGCAGTTCTTC
TRBV25-1	TRBJ2-3	-	-	CASSEGLQLDTDTQYF	TGTGCCAGCAGTGAGGGACTCCAGTTAGACACAGATACGCAGTATTTT
TRBV4-2	TRBJ2-6	-	-	CASSRQGTPGANVLTF	TGTGCCAGCAGCCGCCAGGGAACCCCTGGGGCCAACGTCCTGACTTTC
TRBV18	TRBJ2-5	TRBD1	few	CASSPGTGEQTQYF	TGTGCCAGCTCACCAGGGACAGGGGAACAGACCCAGTACTTC
TRBV6-1	TRBJ1-5	-	-	CASDQGNSNQPQHF	TGTGCCAGCGATCAGGGGAATAGCAATCAGCCCCAGCATTTT
TRBV5-4	TRBJ2-7	TRBD2	-	CASSLDSAGGSEQYF	TGTGCCAGCAGCTTGGATTCAGCGGGGGGAAGCGAGCAGTACTTC
TRBV11-2	TRBJ2-5	-	-	CASRRPGTKQETQYF	TGTGCCAGCAGAAGACCCGGGACAAAACAAGAGACCCAGTACTTC
TRBV6-1	TRBJ1-5	-	-	CASSGEGGRQPQHF	TGTGCCAGCAGTGGGGAGGGGGGAAGACAGCCCCAGCATTTT
TRBV7-2	TRBJ1-2	-	-	CASSTQGHLYGYTF	TGTGCCAGCAGCACGCAGGGCCACCTTTATGGCTACACCTTC
TRBV11-2	TRBJ1-1	-	-	CASSLERGVGEAFF	TGTGCCAGCAGCTTAGAAAGGGGTGTGGGTGAAGCTTTCTTT
TRBV28	TRBJ2-2	-	once	CASSGMGAIRAGELFF	TGTGCCAGCAGTGGCATGGGGGCCATAAGAGCCGGGGAGCTGTTTTTT
TRBV4-3	TRBJ1-1	-	-	CASSLGAGRYTEAFF	TGCGCCAGCAGCCTTGGGGCTGGGAGGTACACTGAAGCTTTCTTT
TRBV7-2	TRBJ1-3	-	-	CASSPGQYTGNTIYF	TGTGCCAGCAGCCCCGGACAGTATACTGGAAACACCATATATTTT
TRBV11-3	TRBJ1-6	-	-	CASSTGTLNSPLHF	TGTGCCAGCAGCACCGGGACCCTTAATTCACCCCTCCACTTT
TRBV5-1	TRBJ1-4	TRBD1	-	CASSPGTGSNEKLFF	TGCGCCAGCAGCCCGGGGACAGGATCTAATGAAAAACTGTTTTTT
TRBV5-4	TRBJ1-1	-	-	CASTYRGASTEAFF	TGTGCCAGCACTTACCGGGGGGCGAGCACTGAAGCTTTCTTT
TRBV5-4	TRBJ2-3	-	-	CASSSGGGQHFTDTQYF	TGTGCCAGCAGCTCGGGCGGGGGCCAGCACTTCACAGATACGCAGTATTTT
TRBV30	TRBJ1-5	-	-	CAWSLRTGNQPQHF	TGTGCCTGGAGTCTTCGGACAGGCAATCAGCCCCAGCATTTT
TRBV27	TRBJ2-1	TRBD2	-	CASSSGTSSYNEQFF	TGTGCCAGCAGTTCGGGGACTAGCTCCTACAATGAGCAGTTCTTC
TRBV6-5	TRBJ2-3	-	once	CASSPVAGGLDTQYF	TGTGCCAGCAGTCCCGTAGCAGGCGGTTTGGATACGCAGTATTTT
TRBV25-1	TRBJ2-3	-	-	CATRRAGSADTQYF	TGTGCCACCCGTCGGGCAGGGTCGGCAGATACGCAGTATTTT
TRBV6-5	TRBJ1-6	-	few	CATQGHTYNSPLHF	TGTGCCACCCAGGGACATACCTATAATTCACCCCTCCACTTT
TRBV15	TRBJ1-2	TRBD1	-	CATRGTGYGYTF	TGTGCCACCAGAGGGACAGGGTATGGCTACACCTTC
TRBV30	TRBJ1-3	-	few	CAWIHRGSSGNTIYF	TGTGCCTGGATTCACCGGGGGAGCTCTGGAAACACCATATATTTT
TRBV7-2	TRBJ1-1	-	-	CASTDGPRSMNTEAFF	TGTGCCAGCACCGACGGGCCTCGTTCTATGAACACTGAAGCTTTCTTT
TRBV5-6	TRBJ1-3	-	few	CASSLVTGDGNTIYF	TGTGCCAGCAGCTTAGTGACGGGCGATGGAAACACCATATATTTT
TRBV5-6	TRBJ2-5	-	-	CASSLSTSISQETQYF	TGTGCCAGCAGCCTAAGTACTAGCATTTCCCAAGAGACCCAGTACTTC
TRBV15	TRBJ2-3	-	once	CATSRGVQTINTQYF	TGTGCCACCAGCAGAGGAGTTCAGACCATAAATACGCAGTATTTT
TRBV7-2	TRBJ2-2	TRBD1	few	CASSSGQGAFRTGELFF	TGTGCCAGCAGCTCGGGACAGGGGGCGTTTAGGACCGGGGAGCTGTTTTTT
TRBV19	TRBJ1-3	-	-	CASSTKSRNSGNTIYF	TGTGCCAGTAGTACTAAGTCAAGAAACTCTGGAAACACCATATATTTT
TRBV19	TRBJ2-1	TRBD1	-	CASSIDWWGQGYNEQFF	TGTGCCAGTAGTATAGATTGGTGGGGACAGGGGTACAATGAGCAGTTCTTC
TRBV4-3	TRBJ1-1	-	-	CASSQERGKTNTEAFF	TGCGCCAGCAGCCAAGAACGGGGGAAAACGAACACTGAAGCTTTCTTT
TRBV7-2	TRBJ2-7	TRBD1	once	CASSLGQGRGGQQYF	TGTGCCAGCAGCTTAGGGCAGGGCCGAGGGGGCCAGCAGTACTTC